This TCR beta chain came from a study of identical twins. This CDR3 has 18 amino acids. V shed 7 bases, J shed 4 bases, and the junction held 15 bases outside the gene matches. Germline V CDR1 and CDR2: ENHRY, SYGVKD. A universal primer site arose from template switching, and cDNA bore unique molecular identifiers. MiXCR, run by TCRdb on the 5' RACE reads, gives a single entry per CDR3 protein. The data hold fewer than 900,000 distinct CDR3 sequences, with 15% to 20% observed a single time. The same sample was also used in a study of T cells expressing NK-cell markers. That study reports: All TCR beta repertoires analysed originated from sorted CD3+CD56+NKG2C+, CD3+CD56+NKG2C- and CD3+CD56-NKG2C+ T cells. No clear determination of HCMV specificity was made for expanded NKG2C+ T cell clones.

Sequencing was done on a sample of PBMCs. The chain joins TRBV10-3 to TRBJ2-1, with 11 bases aligning to TRBD2. This clonotype was obtained from a young woman in good health. The CDR3 protein is CAITSQGTSGLRYNEQFF. The CDR3 DNA follows: TGTGCCATCACGAGTCAGGGGACTAGCGGACTTCGGTACAATGAGCAGTTCTTC.